This T cell receptor (beta chain) was captured by sequencing in a study of blood T cell repertoires in COVID-19 (dated by TCRdb to between 2020 and 2021). About the study as a whole: Collaborator samples came from the United States, Italy and Spain and covered acute and convalescent phases of COVID-19. The prospective study material was composed of cDNA or gDNA derived from T cells, B-cell-depleted T cells, or PBMCs. Subjects who had been exposed to COVID-19, were actively infected with it, or had recovered from it provided the deeply sampled blood TCRbeta repertoires that made up the dataset. The repertoires were made available in a free public database intended to serve as a resource for research on the immune response to SARS-CoV-2. The samples were drawn from the first 160 participants of the ongoing ImmuneRACE study and from over 950 subjects provided by 6 global collaborators. A de-identified subject ID, COVID-19 status, age in years and sex were almost always included in the sample metadata. Where available, HLA class I and class II types were obtained from metadata supplied by the sample provider rather than from assay-based typing.

TCRbeta CDR3 regions were amplified from genomic DNA by means of the immunoSEQ Assay, a bias-controlled multiplex PCR. The authors' pipeline ran thus. Nucleated cell counts per sample were estimated from amplification of reference gene primers within the assay. To quantify the absolute abundance of each unique TCRbeta CDR3 rearrangement, sequence reads were collapsed and filtered. For each sample, productive Simpson clonality was calculated by taking the square root of Simpson's diversity index across productive rearrangements. What TCRdb holds here is the immuneACCESS table cut down to in-frame rearrangements. Part of the clones is not present; checked against another copy, under half of the missing clones reflect an unresolved V gene, and the others are unexplained. D and trimming come from the DNA, and the V and J calls and clone size come from that table. The sample includes about 500,000 clones, with about 89% observed a single time. Of the sample, roughly 8.3% falls within the top ten clones.

Trimming removed 2 bases from V and 11 bases from J, leaving 15 bases between the germline ends. From its cysteine to its phenylalanine, the CDR3 spans 13 amino acids. Left in the record is the CDR3 DNA by itself, 39 bases read in frame from the first base. For CDR1 and CDR2, the germline V gene lists SNHLY and FYNNEI. A remark on this clone: The clone's antigen remains unknown. No per-base quality is available; no much larger clone lies one base away.

Study-level results and caveats: The amount of clinical and demographic metadata varied by source and participant and was provided uncurated.

In Seattle, one collaborating source enrolled patients while the infection was active and tracked those patients longitudinally over the course of disease. The collaborating institutions used their own protocols to collect whole blood in K2EDTA tubes. For TCRbeta analysis, collaborators shipped samples as frozen whole blood, isolated PBMCs, or DNA extracted from either of those sample types. The rearrangement joined TRBV2 to TRBJ1-1; matching of 5 bases hints at TRBD1 as the D gene. The source material was peripheral blood. The clonotype originates from a woman between 50 and 59 years old with COVID-19, enrolled during active disease. The nucleotide sequence reads as follows: TGTGCCAGCAGTGAATCTTGGCAGGGAAGGGCTTTCTTT. Translated, this is CASSESWQGRAFF.